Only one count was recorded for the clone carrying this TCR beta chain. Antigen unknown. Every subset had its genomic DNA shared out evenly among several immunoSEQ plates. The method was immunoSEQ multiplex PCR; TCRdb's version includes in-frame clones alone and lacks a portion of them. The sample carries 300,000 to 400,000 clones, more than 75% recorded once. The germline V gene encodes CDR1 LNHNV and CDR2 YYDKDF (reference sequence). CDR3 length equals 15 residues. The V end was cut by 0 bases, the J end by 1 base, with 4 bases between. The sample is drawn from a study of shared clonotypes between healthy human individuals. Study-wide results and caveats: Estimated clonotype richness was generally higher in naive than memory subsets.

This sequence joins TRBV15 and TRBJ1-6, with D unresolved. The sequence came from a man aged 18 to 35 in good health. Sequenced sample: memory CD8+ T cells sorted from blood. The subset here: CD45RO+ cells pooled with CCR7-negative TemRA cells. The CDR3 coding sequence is TGTGCCACCAGCAGAGACAGTTCCTATAATTCACCCCTCCACTTT. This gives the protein CATSRDSSYNSPLHF.